The TCR beta chain under discussion was sequenced for a study of identical twins. This clonotype was detected only a few times. What it binds is unknown. TCRdb processed the 5' RACE reads anew with MiXCR; each CDR3 protein has one entry. The sample yields some 570,000 distinct CDR3 sequences, 20% to 25% seen once. Study-wide results and limits: One should note that invariant MAIT and iNKT cells could partly confound zero-insertion analyses. There was more out-of-frame TCR alpha sharing in monozygotic twins than models estimated. It was cross-sectional statistical analysis, not following the same donors, that the conclusions relied on.

The ends lost 5 bases at V and 3 bases at J; junction bases unmatched: 2. The CDR3 runs 13 residues. The germline V gene encodes CDR1 LNHDA and CDR2 SQIVND (reference sequence). In addition, the sample was reused for a study of yellow fever vaccine responses in identical twins. That publication notes: On the reported evidence, twins' vaccine T cell responses seemed partly convergent and partly personalized.

The sample was CD4+ T cells sorted from blood. This TCR derives from a young woman in good health. V usage is TRBV19 and J usage is TRBJ1-2; 8 bases are shared with TRBD1. CDR3 bases: TGTGCCAGTAGTCGACAGGGGTACTATGGCTACACCTTC. As protein: CASSRQGYYGYTF.